This record looks at one T cell receptor (beta chain) sequence and its context. Antigen: not known. The data were taken from a study of OX40 agonist ivuxolimab in advanced cancers. Study background: Dose-escalation cases comprised hepatocellular carcinoma, melanoma, renal cell or head and neck cancer. Patients were 82.7% male with ages roughly 23 to 90, mean about 60.

The repertoire was sequenced with immunoSEQ multiplex PCR; TCRdb's copy has only in-frame clones and lacks some. The sample has 60,000 to 80,000 clones, around 79% seen once; the top ten hold 9.5% to 13%. The CDR3 has 14 residues. The germline gives CDR1 SGHTS, CDR2 YDEGEE. With 1 base clipped from V and 3 bases from J, the junction kept 4 bases outside the gene matches. Study-wide findings and caveats: Partial responders dosed at 0.1-3.0 mg/kg displayed clonal expansion ranking among the lowest. More expanded clones were seen, on average, in CD8+ T cells than in CD4+.

Sequenced here: CD4+ or CD8+ T cells sorted from blood, sampled in a trial of the OX40 agonist ivuxolimab. The J gene is TRBJ2-7, the V gene TRBV5-8; 7 bases agree with TRBD1. This TCR was sampled from an adult with an advanced solid tumor such as melanoma, head and neck, liver or kidney cancer. CDR3 loop: CASSLTGVSYEQYF. In DNA, the CDR3 is TGTGCCAGCAGCTTGACAGGGGTTAGCTACGAGCAGTACTTC.